This TCR beta chain was captured in a study of blood T cell repertoires in COVID-19. As for this clone: Distinct nucleotide sequences in the sample also encode this CDR3.

The data were produced by immunoSEQ multiplex PCR, yet TCRdb's version contains in-frame clones alone and is incomplete. The sample lists roughly 350,000 clones, 85% to 90% occurring once. This TCR derives from a woman in her 70s with COVID-19, enrolled during active disease. Sequencing was performed on peripheral blood.

The CDR3 DNA sequence: TGTGCCAGCAGTTATACGGGGAACACCGGGGAGCTGTTTTTT. Amino acids: CASSYTGNTGELFF. The rearrangement links TRBV6-5 to TRBJ2-2; D not resolved. The germline V and J ends were trimmed by 3 bases and 1 base, with 6 bases remaining between them. The germline V gene has CDR1 MNHEY and CDR2 SVGAGI. The CDR3 has 14 residues.